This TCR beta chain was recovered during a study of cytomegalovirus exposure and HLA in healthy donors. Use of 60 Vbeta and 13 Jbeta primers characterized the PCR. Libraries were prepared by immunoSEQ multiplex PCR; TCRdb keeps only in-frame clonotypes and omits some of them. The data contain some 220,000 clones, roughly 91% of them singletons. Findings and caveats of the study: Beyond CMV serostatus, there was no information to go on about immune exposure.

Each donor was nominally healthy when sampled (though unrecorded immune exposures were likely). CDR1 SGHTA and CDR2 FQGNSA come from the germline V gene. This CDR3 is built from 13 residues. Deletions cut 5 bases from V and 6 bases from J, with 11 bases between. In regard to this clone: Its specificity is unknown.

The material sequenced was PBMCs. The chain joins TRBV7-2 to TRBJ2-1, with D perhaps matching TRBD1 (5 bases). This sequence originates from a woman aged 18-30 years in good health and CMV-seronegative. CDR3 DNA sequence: TGTGCCAGCAGCCTTATCAGGGCCAATGAGCAGTTCTTC. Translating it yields CASSLIRANEQFF.